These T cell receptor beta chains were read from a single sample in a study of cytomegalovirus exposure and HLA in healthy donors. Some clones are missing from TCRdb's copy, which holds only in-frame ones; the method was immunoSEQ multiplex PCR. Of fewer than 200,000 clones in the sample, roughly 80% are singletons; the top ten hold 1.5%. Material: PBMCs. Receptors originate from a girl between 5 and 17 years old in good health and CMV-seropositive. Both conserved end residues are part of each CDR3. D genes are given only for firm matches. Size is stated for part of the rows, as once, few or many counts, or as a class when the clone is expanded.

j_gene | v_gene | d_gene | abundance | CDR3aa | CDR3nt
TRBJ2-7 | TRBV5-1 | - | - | CASSRDSHSYEQYF | TGCGCCAGCAGTCGAGACAGCCACTCCTACGAGCAGTACTTC
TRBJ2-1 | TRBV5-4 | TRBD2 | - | CASSLGSGGLNEQFF | TGTGCCAGCAGCTTAGGTAGCGGGGGGCTAAATGAGCAGTTCTTC
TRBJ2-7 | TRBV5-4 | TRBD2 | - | CASSDTTGTSYEQYF | TGTGCCAGCAGCGATACTACCGGGACTAGCTACGAGCAGTACTTC
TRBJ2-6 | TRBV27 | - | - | CASSASSGANVLTF | TGTGCCAGCAGTGCGTCCTCTGGGGCCAACGTCCTGACTTTC
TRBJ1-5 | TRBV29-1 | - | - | CSVAGGNQPQHF | TGCAGCGTTGCGGGGGGAAATCAGCCCCAGCATTTT
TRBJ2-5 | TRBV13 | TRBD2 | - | CASRTAGLVGTQYF | TGTGCCAGCAGGACAGCGGGACTGGTAGGGACCCAGTACTTC
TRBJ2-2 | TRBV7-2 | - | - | CASSRLNYGELFF | TGTGCCAGCAGCCGACTGAACTACGGGGAGCTGTTTTTT
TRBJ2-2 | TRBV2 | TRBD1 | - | CASSLWGQGLNGELFF | TGTGCCAGCAGCCTCTGGGGACAGGGGTTGAACGGGGAGCTGTTTTTT
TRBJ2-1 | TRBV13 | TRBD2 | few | CASSPNVAGGYNEQFF | TGTGCCAGCAGCCCTAATGTGGCGGGAGGGTACAATGAGCAGTTCTTC
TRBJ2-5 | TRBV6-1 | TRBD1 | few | CASRKRDRVQETQYF | TGTGCCAGCAGGAAACGGGACAGAGTACAAGAGACCCAGTACTTC
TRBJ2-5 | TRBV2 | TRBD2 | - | CASSEGTSQQETQYF | TGTGCCAGCAGTGAAGGGACTAGTCAACAAGAGACCCAGTACTTC
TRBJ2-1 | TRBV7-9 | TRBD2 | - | CASSSRLAGGDEQFF | TGTGCCAGCAGCTCCAGACTAGCGGGGGGGGATGAGCAGTTCTTC
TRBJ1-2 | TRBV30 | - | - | CAWSGGDFYGYTF | TGTGCCTGGAGTGGCGGGGATTTCTATGGCTACACCTTC
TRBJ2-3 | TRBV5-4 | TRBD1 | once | CASSTWTGVGHTQYF | TGTGCCAGCAGCACCTGGACAGGGGTAGGACATACGCAGTATTTT
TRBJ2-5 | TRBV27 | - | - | CASSPNIGAQETQYF | TGTGCCAGCAGTCCCAACATAGGAGCCCAAGAGACCCAGTACTTC
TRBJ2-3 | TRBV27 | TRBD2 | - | CASSLAGVPDTQYF | TGTGCCAGCAGTCTAGCGGGTGTCCCAGATACGCAGTATTTT
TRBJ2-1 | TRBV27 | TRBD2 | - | CASSLLGPGTSGAYNEQFF | TGTGCCAGCAGCCTCCTCGGACCGGGGACTAGCGGAGCCTACAATGAGCAGTTCTTC
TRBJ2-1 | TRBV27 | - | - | CASSSKRVSSYNEQFF | TGTGCCAGCAGTTCAAAGCGGGTAAGCTCCTACAATGAGCAGTTCTTC
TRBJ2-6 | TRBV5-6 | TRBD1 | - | CASSLPTGTGEAGANVLTF | TGTGCCAGCAGCTTGCCTACCGGGACAGGGGAGGCTGGGGCCAACGTCCTGACTTTC
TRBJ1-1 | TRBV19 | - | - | CASSRDTNTGLNTEAFF | TGTGCCAGTAGCCGGGACACTAACACAGGGTTGAACACTGAAGCTTTCTTT
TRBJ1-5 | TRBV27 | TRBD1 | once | CASSLRGPGGRSNQPQHF | TGTGCCAGCAGTTTAAGGGGCCCAGGGGGAAGAAGCAATCAGCCCCAGCATTTT
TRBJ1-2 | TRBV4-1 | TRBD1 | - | CASSQEQAGTGDYGYTF | TGCGCCAGCAGCCAAGAGCAGGCCGGGACAGGGGACTATGGCTACACCTTC
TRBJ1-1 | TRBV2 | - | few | CASSDFSGTSAEAFF | TGTGCCAGCAGTGATTTTTCGGGGACATCCGCTGAAGCTTTCTTT
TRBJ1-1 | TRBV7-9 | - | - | CASSLAGVGTEAFF | TGTGCCAGCAGCTTAGCAGGGGTCGGCACTGAAGCTTTCTTT
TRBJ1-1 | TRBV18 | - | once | CASSPLKNTEAFF | TGTGCCAGCTCACCACTTAAGAACACTGAAGCTTTCTTT
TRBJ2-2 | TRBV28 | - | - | CASSQRDGGPGELFF | TGTGCCAGCAGCCAGCGAGACGGGGGGCCCGGGGAGCTGTTTTTT
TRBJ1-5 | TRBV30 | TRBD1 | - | CAWTQQGAQGPQHF | TGTGCCTGGACCCAACAGGGGGCACAGGGACCCCAGCATTTT
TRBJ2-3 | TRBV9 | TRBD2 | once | CASSAMLAGGDTQYF | TGTGCCAGCAGCGCAATGCTAGCGGGGGGCGATACGCAGTATTTT
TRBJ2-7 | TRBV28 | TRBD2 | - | CASRQREGEQYF | TGTGCCAGCAGACAAAGGGAGGGCGAGCAGTACTTC
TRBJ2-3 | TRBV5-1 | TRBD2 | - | CARKGGGTSGSKDTQYF | TGCGCCAGAAAAGGGGGGGGGACTAGCGGGAGTAAAGATACGCAGTATTTT
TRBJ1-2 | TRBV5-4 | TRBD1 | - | CASSLTGGGYGYTF | TGTGCCAGCAGCTTGACAGGGGGCGGATATGGCTACACCTTC
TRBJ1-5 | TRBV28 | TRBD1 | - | CASGQGRTQPQHF | TGTGCCAGCGGACAGGGGAGAACTCAGCCCCAGCATTTT
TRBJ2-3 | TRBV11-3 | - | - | CASSLAGVDTQYF | TGTGCCAGCAGCTTAGCTGGAGTAGATACGCAGTATTTT
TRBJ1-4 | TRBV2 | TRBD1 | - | CASSEQGAGLNEKLFF | TGTGCCAGCAGTGAACAGGGGGCAGGCCTTAATGAAAAACTGTTTTTT
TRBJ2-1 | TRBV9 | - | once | CASSVEMGGSYNEQFF | TGTGCCAGCAGCGTAGAAATGGGGGGCTCCTACAATGAGCAGTTCTTC
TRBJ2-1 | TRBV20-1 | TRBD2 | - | CSAGDYYEQFF | TGCAGTGCTGGGGACTACTATGAGCAGTTCTTC
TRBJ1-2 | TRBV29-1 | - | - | CSLAGTNGYTF | TGCAGCCTCGCCGGGACAAATGGCTACACCTTC
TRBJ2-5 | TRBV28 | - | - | CASSLPQETQYF | TGTGCCAGCAGTTTACCGCAAGAGACCCAGTACTTC
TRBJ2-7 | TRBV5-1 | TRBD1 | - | CASSEESRGKFYEQYF | TGCGCCAGCAGCGAGGAAAGCAGGGGGAAGTTCTACGAGCAGTACTTC
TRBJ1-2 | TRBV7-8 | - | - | CASSLGGWGRDGYTF | TGTGCCAGCAGCTTAGGGGGCTGGGGCAGGGATGGCTACACCTTC
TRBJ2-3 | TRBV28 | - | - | CASTRWGGAADTQYF | TGTGCCAGCACCCGCTGGGGGGGGGCAGCGGATACGCAGTATTTT
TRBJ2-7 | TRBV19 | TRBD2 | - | CASSIGRGGLAGPYEQYF | TGTGCCAGTAGTATTGGCAGGGGAGGCCTAGCGGGACCCTACGAGCAGTACTTC
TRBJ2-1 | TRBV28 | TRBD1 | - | CASRATWQGELRPYNEQFF | TGTGCCAGCAGGGCGACGTGGCAGGGGGAACTGAGACCCTACAATGAGCAGTTCTTC
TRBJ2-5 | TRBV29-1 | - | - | CSVETGFQETQYF | TGCAGCGTTGAAACGGGATTCCAAGAGACCCAGTACTTC
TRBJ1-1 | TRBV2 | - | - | CASLDTFNTEAFF | TGTGCCAGCCTGGACACCTTTAACACTGAAGCTTTCTTT
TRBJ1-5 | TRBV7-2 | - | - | CASSWGSLYSNQPQHF | TGTGCCAGCAGCTGGGGCAGCCTTTATAGCAATCAGCCCCAGCATTTT
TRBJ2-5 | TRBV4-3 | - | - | CASSQDTGPYQETQYF | TGCGCCAGCAGCCAAGATACAGGGCCGTACCAAGAGACCCAGTACTTC
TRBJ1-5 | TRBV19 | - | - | CASSPGGNQPQHF | TGTGCCAGTAGCCCAGGGGGCAATCAGCCCCAGCATTTT